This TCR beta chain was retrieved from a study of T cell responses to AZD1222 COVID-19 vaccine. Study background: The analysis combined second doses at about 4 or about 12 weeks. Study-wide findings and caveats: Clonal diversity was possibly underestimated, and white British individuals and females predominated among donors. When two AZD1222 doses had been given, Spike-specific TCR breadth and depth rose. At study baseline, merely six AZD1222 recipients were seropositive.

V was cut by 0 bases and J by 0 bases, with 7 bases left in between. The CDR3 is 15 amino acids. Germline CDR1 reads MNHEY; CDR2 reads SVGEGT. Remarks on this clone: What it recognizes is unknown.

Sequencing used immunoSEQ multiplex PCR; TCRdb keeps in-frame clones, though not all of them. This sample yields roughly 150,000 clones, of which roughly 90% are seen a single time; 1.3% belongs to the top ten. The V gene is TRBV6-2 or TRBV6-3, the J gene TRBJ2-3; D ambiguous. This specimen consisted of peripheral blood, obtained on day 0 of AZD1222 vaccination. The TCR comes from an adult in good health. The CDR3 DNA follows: TGTGCCAGCAGTTACTCCCGTCTTAGCACAGATACGCAGTATTTT. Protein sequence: CASSYSRLSTDTQYF.